These T cell receptor beta chains were read from a single sample in a study of human T cells and chemical hapten exposure. MiXCR, run by TCRdb on the RACE reads, gives a single entry per CDR3 protein. The sample yields about 77,000 distinct CDR3 sequences, over 6.5% seen once. The sample was whole blood. Receptors originate from a female donor in good health. Some clones in this sample may be carry-over from other donors' samples. Both conserved end residues are part of each CDR3. The D gene is left open where the match is weak. A clone size is listed for some rows: how often the clone was seen (once, few, many), or a class if it is expanded.

d_call: TRBD1
j_call: TRBJ2-7
clone_size: many
v_call: TRBV20-1
cdr3_nt: TGCAGTGCTCACCGGACAGGAGGCTACTACGAGCAGTACTTC
cdr3_aa: CSAHRTGGYYEQYF

d_call: TRBD2
j_call: TRBJ2-3
clone_size: -
v_call: TRBV29-1
cdr3_nt: TGCAGCGTTACGGGGACTAGCGGATGCACAGATACGCAGTATTTT
cdr3_aa: CSVTGTSGCTDTQYF

d_call: TRBD1
j_call: TRBJ2-7
clone_size: many
v_call: TRBV6-5
cdr3_nt: TGTGCCAGCAGGACCCAGGGGGTCCCCTACGAGCAGTACTTC
cdr3_aa: CASRTQGVPYEQYF

d_call: TRBD1
j_call: TRBJ1-5
clone_size: many
v_call: TRBV10-3
cdr3_nt: TGTGCCACCTCGACAGGGCCTCGACAGCCCCAGCATTTT
cdr3_aa: CATSTGPRQPQHF

d_call: TRBD2
j_call: TRBJ2-1
clone_size: many
v_call: TRBV20-1
cdr3_nt: TGCAGTGCAAGACCCTCTAGCGCGGGGGGCTACAATGAGCAGTTCTTC
cdr3_aa: CSARPSSAGGYNEQFF

d_call: TRBD1
j_call: TRBJ1-2
clone_size: few
v_call: TRBV7-3
cdr3_nt: TGTGCCAGCAGCTTAACCGGGGACAGGGCCTCCCCCTACACCTTC
cdr3_aa: CASSLTGDRASPYTF

d_call: -
j_call: TRBJ1-2
clone_size: -
v_call: TRBV7-8
cdr3_nt: TGTGCCAGCAGCCCAAGCGGGGGCAACTATGGCTACACCTTC
cdr3_aa: CASSPSGGNYGYTF

d_call: -
j_call: TRBJ1-2
clone_size: -
v_call: TRBV2
cdr3_nt: TGTGCCAGCAGTGATGCGGCGGCCGATGGCTACACCTTC
cdr3_aa: CASSDAAADGYTF

d_call: TRBD1
j_call: TRBJ1-5
clone_size: -
v_call: TRBV27
cdr3_nt: TGTGCCAGCAGTCGCGGGACAGGGGTTGCGCCCCAGCATTTT
cdr3_aa: CASSRGTGVAPQHF

d_call: -
j_call: TRBJ2-5
clone_size: -
v_call: TRBV12-3/TRBV12-4
cdr3_nt: TGTGCCAGCAGTTTATTTGATTGGGCGGGCCAGGGGACCCAGTACTTC
cdr3_aa: CASSLFDWAGQGTQYF

d_call: -
j_call: TRBJ2-7
clone_size: -
v_call: TRBV7-2
cdr3_nt: TGTGCCAGCAGCTGTTGGGCAGGGCACGAGCAGTACTTC
cdr3_aa: CASSCWAGHEQYF

d_call: TRBD1
j_call: TRBJ1-2
clone_size: few
v_call: TRBV12-3/TRBV12-4
cdr3_nt: TGTGCCAGCAGCCCCCTCCCTAACAGGGGCCAATGGCTCACCTTC
cdr3_aa: CASSPLPNRGQWLTF

d_call: -
j_call: TRBJ2-3
clone_size: many
v_call: TRBV14
cdr3_nt: TGTGCCAGCAGCCACACAGATACGCAGTATTTT
cdr3_aa: CASSHTDTQYF

d_call: -
j_call: TRBJ1-1
clone_size: many
v_call: TRBV7-2
cdr3_nt: TGTGCCAGCAGCTTATTTTCCCGGATCGCTGAAGCTTTCTTT
cdr3_aa: CASSLFSRIAEAFF

d_call: TRBD1
j_call: TRBJ1-1
clone_size: few
v_call: TRBV4-3
cdr3_nt: TGTGCCAGCAGCCAACCGATACAGGGGGCCCCTGGCACTGAAGCTTTCTTT
cdr3_aa: CASSQPIQGAPGTEAFF

d_call: -
j_call: TRBJ1-2
clone_size: few
v_call: TRBV10-3
cdr3_nt: TGTGCCACCCGGGACGGGGAGAGCTACACCTTC
cdr3_aa: CATRDGESYTF

d_call: -
j_call: TRBJ2-3
clone_size: many
v_call: TRBV29-1
cdr3_nt: TGCAGCGTGCCTGCCTTGAGCCGAGATACGCAGTATTTT
cdr3_aa: CSVPALSRDTQYF

d_call: TRBD1
j_call: TRBJ1-5
clone_size: few
v_call: TRBV28
cdr3_nt: TGTGCCAGCAGTTTTAGGGACAGCGTACTTAGCAATCAGCCCCAGCATTTT
cdr3_aa: CASSFRDSVLSNQPQHF

d_call: TRBD2
j_call: TRBJ2-2
clone_size: -
v_call: TRBV2
cdr3_nt: TGTGCCAGCAGTGGGGGGGGGAACACCGGGGAGCTGTTTTTT
cdr3_aa: CASSGGGNTGELFF

d_call: TRBD1
j_call: TRBJ1-2
clone_size: -
v_call: TRBV7-2
cdr3_nt: TGTGCCAGCAGCTTAGTAGGGACAGATTCTAACTATGGCTACACCTTC
cdr3_aa: CASSLVGTDSNYGYTF

d_call: TRBD1
j_call: TRBJ1-2
clone_size: many
v_call: TRBV6-5
cdr3_nt: TGTGCCAGCAGTACACGCAGGGGGACTGGCTACACCTTC
cdr3_aa: CASSTRRGTGYTF

d_call: TRBD2
j_call: TRBJ2-3
clone_size: many
v_call: TRBV7-9
cdr3_nt: TGTGCCAGCAGCTTTTTCGTAGCGGGACTCACAGATACGCAGTATTTT
cdr3_aa: CASSFFVAGLTDTQYF

d_call: TRBD1
j_call: TRBJ1-6
clone_size: many
v_call: TRBV5-5
cdr3_nt: TGTGCCAGCAGCTTGGCGGGACAGGGGGCTTATTCACCCCTCCACTTT
cdr3_aa: CASSLAGQGAYSPLHF

d_call: -
j_call: TRBJ1-3
clone_size: many
v_call: TRBV6-6
cdr3_nt: TGTGCCAGCACCAGGGCGAGCTCTGGAAACACCATATATTTT
cdr3_aa: CASTRASSGNTIYF

d_call: -
j_call: TRBJ2-2
clone_size: -
v_call: TRBV12-3/TRBV12-4
cdr3_nt: TGTGCCAGCAGGGAAATGGTCCGGGGAAACACCGGGGAGCTGTTTTTT
cdr3_aa: CASREMVRGNTGELFF

d_call: TRBD1
j_call: TRBJ2-7
clone_size: few
v_call: TRBV19
cdr3_nt: TGTGCCAGTAGTATAGAAGGGACAGGGGGCAGCGAGCAGTACTTC
cdr3_aa: CASSIEGTGGSEQYF

d_call: -
j_call: TRBJ1-5
clone_size: -
v_call: TRBV6-1
cdr3_nt: TGTGCCAGCAGTGAAGGGCAGGGGATGGGGGCCCATCAGCCCCAGAATTTT
cdr3_aa: CASSEGQGMGAHQPQNF

d_call: TRBD1
j_call: TRBJ2-1
clone_size: few
v_call: TRBV2
cdr3_nt: TGTGCCAGCAGTCCGGACAGGGCCGGCTACAATGAGCAGTTCTTC
cdr3_aa: CASSPDRAGYNEQFF

d_call: -
j_call: TRBJ1-4
clone_size: -
v_call: TRBV20-1
cdr3_nt: TGCAGTGCTCGCCCGGGGCGTGAAAAACTGTTTTTT
cdr3_aa: CSARPGREKLFF

d_call: TRBD1
j_call: TRBJ2-1
clone_size: many
v_call: TRBV27
cdr3_nt: TGTGCCAGCAGACAGGGGTGGCCGGGCAATGAGCAGTTCTTC
cdr3_aa: CASRQGWPGNEQFF

d_call: -
j_call: TRBJ2-3
clone_size: -
v_call: TRBV11-3
cdr3_nt: TGTGCCAGCAGCTTAATGAGCGCAAGCACAGATACGCAGTATTTT
cdr3_aa: CASSLMSASTDTQYF

d_call: TRBD1
j_call: TRBJ1-1
clone_size: many
v_call: TRBV3-1
cdr3_nt: TGTGCCAGCAGCCAGCCGGGACAGGACACTGAAGCTTTCTTT
cdr3_aa: CASSQPGQDTEAFF

d_call: TRBD2
j_call: TRBJ2-7
clone_size: few
v_call: TRBV7-3
cdr3_nt: TGTGCCAGCAGCTTAACGGCGGGGGGCTCCTACGAGCAGTACTTC
cdr3_aa: CASSLTAGGSYEQYF

d_call: -
j_call: TRBJ2-3
clone_size: many
v_call: TRBV6-1
cdr3_nt: TGTGCCAGCAGATCACGCGGAAGGGGGTCGGGCACAGATACGCAGTATTTT
cdr3_aa: CASRSRGRGSGTDTQYF

d_call: -
j_call: TRBJ2-3
clone_size: -
v_call: TRBV5-6
cdr3_nt: TGTGCCAGCAGCTTGGATGTGGGTGGGGCAGATACGCAGTATTTT
cdr3_aa: CASSLDVGGADTQYF

d_call: -
j_call: TRBJ2-7
clone_size: many
v_call: TRBV12-3/TRBV12-4
cdr3_nt: TGTGCCAGCAGAACCGGGACGGGCTCCTACGAGCAGTACTTC
cdr3_aa: CASRTGTGSYEQYF

d_call: -
j_call: TRBJ1-5
clone_size: many
v_call: TRBV19
cdr3_nt: TGTGCCAGCAAGAGTCAGGGACATCAGCCCCAGCATTTT
cdr3_aa: CASKSQGHQPQHF

d_call: TRBD1
j_call: TRBJ2-2
clone_size: few
v_call: TRBV5-1
cdr3_nt: TGCGCCAGCAGCAACCCCGGGACAGGGGGCACCGGGGAGCTGTTTTTT
cdr3_aa: CASSNPGTGGTGELFF

d_call: -
j_call: TRBJ1-3
clone_size: few
v_call: TRBV6-6
cdr3_nt: TGTGCCAGCAGTTCTGGTTACAGCTCTGGAAACACCATATATTTT
cdr3_aa: CASSSGYSSGNTIYF

d_call: -
j_call: TRBJ2-6
clone_size: many
v_call: TRBV27
cdr3_nt: TGTGCCAGCAGCGTCTCTAGGGTTCGAGAACGGGCCAACGTCCTGACTTTC
cdr3_aa: CASSVSRVRERANVLTF

d_call: -
j_call: TRBJ2-1
clone_size: many
v_call: TRBV7-6
cdr3_nt: TGTGCCAGCAGCTTAGCGCCCCAATCCGATGAGCAGTTCTTC
cdr3_aa: CASSLAPQSDEQFF

d_call: -
j_call: TRBJ2-7
clone_size: many
v_call: TRBV2
cdr3_nt: TGTGCCAGCACCTTCCCGGGCCCCTCCTACGAGCAGTACTTC
cdr3_aa: CASTFPGPSYEQYF

d_call: -
j_call: TRBJ1-2
clone_size: many
v_call: TRBV6-5
cdr3_nt: TGTGCCAGCAGTTACAGTAGGTCCAGCTATGGCTACACCTTC
cdr3_aa: CASSYSRSSYGYTF

d_call: TRBD2
j_call: TRBJ2-7
clone_size: -
v_call: TRBV5-4
cdr3_nt: TGTGCCAACAGCCTCAGCGGGGGCCCTACCTACGAGCAGTACTTC
cdr3_aa: CANSLSGGPTYEQYF

d_call: -
j_call: TRBJ2-5
clone_size: -
v_call: TRBV27
cdr3_nt: TGTGCCAGCAGTTCCCGCGGTTTGGGGGAGACCCAGTACTTC
cdr3_aa: CASSSRGLGETQYF

d_call: -
j_call: TRBJ1-1
clone_size: few
v_call: TRBV3-1
cdr3_nt: TGTGCCAGCAGCCAAAATCGTCTGGGGGTCGAAGCTTTCTTT
cdr3_aa: CASSQNRLGVEAFF

d_call: -
j_call: TRBJ2-4
clone_size: few
v_call: TRBV11-3
cdr3_nt: TGTGCCAGCAGCTTGACAGGCCAAAACATTCAGTACTTC
cdr3_aa: CASSLTGQNIQYF

d_call: -
j_call: TRBJ2-5
clone_size: many
v_call: TRBV5-5
cdr3_nt: TGTGCCAGCAGCTGGGGGGGGGCCCTCCAAGAGACCCAGTACTTC
cdr3_aa: CASSWGGALQETQYF

d_call: TRBD2
j_call: TRBJ2-1
clone_size: -
v_call: TRBV6-5
cdr3_nt: TGTGCCAGCAGTAAAATAGCGGGGGGGATCTACAATGAGCAGTTCTTC
cdr3_aa: CASSKIAGGIYNEQFF

d_call: -
j_call: TRBJ2-7
clone_size: many
v_call: TRBV20-1
cdr3_nt: TGCAGTGCTAGAGATAAGGGGTCCCTGGGCCATACCTACGAGCAGTACTTC
cdr3_aa: CSARDKGSLGHTYEQYF